This T cell receptor (beta chain) comes out of a study of CD8+ T cells in alopecia areata. The wider study: The percentage of affected scalp area served as the score of severity for treated patients.

Sequencing relied on a cDNA template that was reverse transcribed from extracted RNA. Some clones are missing from TCRdb's copy, which holds only in-frame ones; the method was immunoSEQ multiplex PCR. The sample records a few hundred thousand clones, roughly 66% being singletons. This clone showed up just a few times. Its specificity is unknown. This sample's treatment: oral pan-JAK inhibitor, 5-10 mg twice daily. PBMCs provided sorted CD4+ and CD8+ T cells. The CDR3 spans 13 residues. The V and J ends lost 4 bases and 0 bases respectively, with 10 bases between them. CDR1 and CDR2 (germline): SQVTM, ANQGSEA. Whole-study findings and limits: Patients shared TCRs less clearly than mice did, possibly owing to HLA.

V usage is TRBV29-1 and J usage is TRBJ2-7; D is ambiguous. The source material was CD4+ T cells sorted from blood, sampled at approximately week 42, from a patient treated with tofacitinib. The sequence derives from a human donor with alopecia areata. CDR3 in amino acids: CSVASSPSYEQYF. The CDR3 nucleotides read TGCAGCGTTGCCAGCTCCCCCTCCTACGAGCAGTACTTC.